Listed here are 16 T cell receptor beta chains from one sample, sequenced in a study of OX40 agonist ivuxolimab in advanced cancers. The table came from immunoSEQ multiplex PCR; TCRdb's copy has only in-frame clones and leaves some out. Of 70,000 or so clones listed, around four fifths are singletons. The sequences come from CD4+ or CD8+ T cells sorted from blood, collected in a trial of the OX40 agonist ivuxolimab. The receptors derive from an adult with an advanced solid tumor such as melanoma, head and neck, liver or kidney cancer.

The chain carries TRBV7-2 and TRBJ2-3; 7 bases map to TRBD2. V was pared by 5 bases and J by 1 base, with 9 bases of the junction left unmatched. Germline loops: CDR1 SGHTA, CDR2 FQGNSA. The CDR3 is 16 amino acids. Here the CDR3 DNA reads TGTGCCAGCAGCGGGGGAGGGGTCTCACGCACAGATACGCAGTATTTT. Translated, it gives CASSGGGVSRTDTQYF.

This chain uses TRBV14 with TRBJ2-3; 7 positions agree with TRBD1. Looked up from germline, CDR1 is SGHDN and CDR2 is FVKESK. The CDR3 has 13 amino acids. V dropped 0 bases and J dropped 12; count of bases not matched to a gene: 6. DNA for the CDR3: TGTGCCAGCAGCCAAGATTATAGGGGGCAACAGTATTTT. Protein: CASSQDYRGQQYF.

This clone was counted once. The rearrangement links TRBV5-8 to TRBJ1-2; D is ambiguous. Germline V gives CDR1 SGHTS, CDR2 YDEGEE. The germline V and J ends were trimmed by 0 bases and 6 bases, with 15 bases remaining between them. The CDR3 consists of 15 residues. CDR3 nucleotides: TGTGCCAGCAGCTTGGTCGGGCAGAGCCTCGATGGCTACACCTTC. Protein product: CASSLVGQSLDGYTF. Variable domain in full (rest from reference TRBV5-8 and TRBJ1-2): EAGVTQSPTHLIKTRGQQATLRCSPISGHTSVYWYQQALGLGLQFLLWYDEGEERNRGNFPPRFSGRQFPNYSSELNVNALELEDSALYLCASSLVGQSLDGYTFGSGTRLTVV.

The genes are TRBV9 and TRBJ1-2; perhaps TRBD1 as D (6 bases). Germline V gives CDR1 SGDLS, CDR2 YYNGEE. The CDR3 sequence is 13 residues long. The germline V and J ends were trimmed by 4 bases and 7 bases, with 14 bases remaining between them. The CDR3 sequence is CASSPQGIGGYTF. CDR3 DNA: TGTGCCAGCAGCCCACAGGGTATTGGTGGCTACACCTTC.

The rearrangement links TRBV28 to TRBJ2-1, with TRBD1 identical over 8 bases. Germline V lookup: CDR1 MDHEN, CDR2 SYDVKM. The trim removed 5 bases at V and 7 bases at J, leaving 13 bases unmatched. The CDR3 contains 16 residues. In DNA, the CDR3 is TGTGCCAGCAGTCCCCTGGGCAGGGGGCTTGGGAATGAGCAGTTCTTC. Protein: CASSPLGRGLGNEQFF.

V is TRBV5-1 and J is TRBJ2-2; TRBD1 or TRBD2 may be the D gene (6 bases each). Per the germline V gene, CDR1 is SGHRS and CDR2 is YFSETQ. This CDR3 has 16 residues. V shed 0 bases and J shed 2 bases, with 11 bases lying between them. CDR3 in amino acids: CASSLEGGINTGELFF. The CDR3 coding sequence is TGCGCCAGCAGCTTGGAGGGGGGAATTAACACCGGGGAGCTGTTTTTT.

This chain joins TRBV28 and TRBJ2-7, with D uncertain. V lost 1 base to trimming and J lost 6 bases, with 7 bases between them. The germline V gene has CDR1 MDHEN and CDR2 SYDVKM. The CDR3 covers 12 residues. CDR3 in amino acids: CASSLSPREQYF. The CDR3 DNA is TGTGCCAGCAGTTTATCCCCACGCGAGCAGTACTTC.

V usage is TRBV6-6 and J usage is TRBJ1-1; D gene unclear. The V gene's germline CDR1 is MNHNY and CDR2 SVGAGI (reference sequence). The CDR3 totals 13 residues. V lost 6 bases, J lost 6 bases, and 14 bases lay in between. The CDR3, as DNA: TGTGCCAGCAGGCCCCCAAGGTGGGCTGAAGCTTTCTTT. This translates into CASRPPRWAEAFF.

This sequence joins TRBV4-3 and TRBJ2-1, with 7 bases that match TRBD2. V lost 4 bases, J lost 5 bases, and 11 bases stayed unmatched. This CDR3 has 16 residues. Germline CDR1 is LGHNA and CDR2 is YSLEER. CDR3 nucleotides: TGCGCCAGCAGCCCTTTCTTGAAAGCGGGGAACAATGAGCAGTTCTTC. Residues: CASSPFLKAGNNEQFF.

The sample holds one count of this clone. Germline is not matched at one junction end, which may reflect a read error. V gene TRBV7-2 combines with J gene TRBJ2-1, with 9 bases identical to TRBD1. Germline CDR1 SGHTA, CDR2 FQGNSA. CDR3 size: 12 residues. Here the CDR3 DNA reads TGTGCCAGCAGCTTAGCCAACAGGGGGCAGCTCTTC. Translated: CASSLANRGQLF.

The chain recombines TRBV6-1 with TRBJ2-5, with TRBD1 matching over 8 bases. The CDR3 spans 15 residues. Germline CDR1 and CDR2: MNHNS and SASEGT. V trimming: 3 bases; J trimming: 3 bases; junction bases outside the gene matches: 6. CDR3 DNA sequence: TGTGCCAGCAGTGACAGGGGGCTATGGAAAGAGACCCAGTACTTC. Protein: CASSDRGLWKETQYF.

J is TRBJ2-7 and V is TRBV11-2; D not certain. The germline CDR1 and CDR2 sequences are SGHAT and FQNNGV. The CDR3 extends over 13 amino acids. V was clipped by 1 base and J by 7 bases, with 11 bases between them. CDR3 protein: CASSLVSLLEQYF. Here the CDR3 DNA reads TGTGCCAGCAGCTTAGTATCTCTCTTGGAGCAGTACTTC. Full variable domain (outside the CDR3, taken from reference TRBV11-2 and TRBJ2-7): EAGVAQSPRYKIIEKRQSVAFWCNPISGHATLYWYQQILGQGPKLLIQFQNNGVVDDSQLPKDRFSAERLKGVDSTLKIQPAKLEDSAVYLCASSLVSLLEQYFGPGTRLTVT.

The V call is TRBV4-1, the J call TRBJ2-6, with TRBD2 matching 13 bases. J lost 0 bases, V lost 4 bases, and 6 bases had no gene match. Per the germline V gene, CDR1 is MGHRA and CDR2 is YSYEKL. The CDR3 totals 19 residues. The CDR3 loop reads CASSLGLAGDGSGANVLTF. CDR3 DNA: TGCGCCAGCAGCCTCGGACTAGCGGGGGACGGCTCTGGGGCCAACGTCCTGACTTTC.

The rearrangement links TRBV6-5 to TRBJ1-2; 7 bases align to TRBD1. The germline V gene has CDR1 MNHEY and CDR2 SVGAGI. The CDR3 length is 15 residues. Trimming cost V 4 bases and J 6 bases; bases outside gene matches: 11. CDR3 DNA sequence: TGTGCCAGCAGTTTCGGGTACAGGGGATCGCATGGCTACACCTTC. This gives the protein CASSFGYRGSHGYTF.

The CDR3 loop reads CASSLIGNTGELFF. The CDR3 nucleotides read TGTGCCAGCAGTTTAATCGGGAACACCGGGGAGCTGTTTTTT. The genes are TRBV27 and TRBJ2-2; D gene unclear. V was trimmed by 2 bases and J by 1 base, leaving 5 bases between them. CDR3 length: 14 residues. Germline lookup yields CDR1 MNHEY and CDR2 SMNVEV (reference sequence).

The rearrangement links TRBV28 to TRBJ1-1; a weak D match, TRBD1 (5 bases). V lost 1 base and J 5 bases, leaving 11 bases between the germline ends. The length of the CDR3 is 14 residues. CDR1 and CDR2 (germline): MDHEN, SYDVKM. CDR3 loop: CASSLLQEGTEAFF. The DNA for the CDR3 is TGTGCCAGCAGTTTATTGCAGGAGGGGACTGAAGCTTTCTTT.